These 2 T cell receptor beta chains came from one sample sequenced in a study of naive CD8 T cells in extremely preterm neonates. The repertoire was sequenced with immunoSEQ multiplex PCR; TCRdb's copy has only in-frame clones and lacks some. The sample lists about 4,900 clones, around 97% seen once, with around 0.47% in the top ten. Deliveries were elective term cesareans at roughly 37-42 weeks, with no labor or membrane rupture. The sequenced sample consisted of naive CD8+ T cells from cord blood. The source is a newborn in good health.

The chain is built from TRBV27 and TRBJ1-5; D is uncertain. The CDR3 loop spans 14 amino acids. The germline V and J ends were trimmed by 1 base and 7 bases, with 11 bases remaining between them. The germline V gene encodes CDR1 MNHEY and CDR2 SMNVEV (reference sequence). This CDR3 reads CASSLFHRGQPQHF. As DNA, the CDR3 is TGTGCCAGCAGTTTATTTCACCGGGGACAGCCCCAGCATTTT.

This rearrangement joins TRBV6-5 to TRBJ1-1; D is perhaps TRBD1 (6 bases). This CDR3 is built from 15 residues. The germline gives CDR1 MNHEY, CDR2 SVGAGI. The V gene lost 2 bases and the J gene lost 0 bases, with 10 bases spanning the gap. This CDR3 is CASSYAGAVNTEAFF. As DNA, the CDR3 is TGTGCCAGCAGTTACGCGGGGGCGGTGAACACTGAAGCTTTCTTT.